A single sample gave rise to the 26 T cell receptor beta chains below, sequenced in a study of Ad26.COV2.S vaccination and SARS-CoV-2 variants. The sample's treatment: around 19 received Ad26.COV2.S at low or high dose, single or two shots; about 5 received placebo; per-sample allocation not given. The study sampled participants on day 63 after the first vaccine or placebo injection. The assay was immunoSEQ multiplex PCR, and TCRdb's table has in-frame clones only and misses some. The data hold hundreds of thousands of clones, with 80% to 90% observed a single time. The sample was peripheral blood, taken in a trial of Ad26.COV2.S vaccine versus placebo. These receptors were obtained from a person between 18 and 59 years old who received the Ad26.COV2.S COVID-19 vaccine or a placebo.

The J gene is TRBJ2-7, the V gene TRBV19; either TRBD1 or TRBD2 may supply D (5 bases each). The CDR3 has 14 amino acids. V shed 3 bases and J shed 2 bases, with 11 bases lying between them. Germline V gene lookup returns CDR1 LNHDA and CDR2 SQIVND (reference sequence). The chain's CDR3 is CASSIFGAAYEQYF. For the CDR3, the DNA is TGTGCCAGTAGTATCTTCGGGGCGGCCTACGAGCAGTACTTC. Full variable domain (outside the CDR3, taken from reference TRBV19 and TRBJ2-7): DGGITQSPKYLFRKEGQNVTLSCEQNLNHDAMYWYRQDPGQGLRLIYYSQIVNDFQKGDIAEGYSVSREKKESFPLTVTSAQKNPTAFYLCASSIFGAAYEQYFGPGTRLTVT.

The chain joins TRBV18 to TRBJ2-5, with 11 nucleotides matching TRBD1. The CDR3 has 17 residues. V shed 0 bases, J shed 5 bases, and the junction held 8 bases outside the gene matches. The germline V gene encodes CDR1 KGHSH and CDR2 LQKENI. CDR3 protein: CASSPPRGTGGDETQYF. The CDR3, as DNA: TGTGCCAGCTCACCACCCAGAGGGACAGGGGGTGATGAGACCCAGTACTTC.

V and J are TRBV6-2 or TRBV6-3 and TRBJ2-1; D not resolved. This CDR3 has 12 amino acids. In germline, CDR1 is MNHEY, CDR2 SVGEGT. Trimming shortened V by 6 bases and J by 6 bases, and 9 bases separated the two germline ends. The CDR3 sequence is CASSQWGNEQFF. In DNA form, the CDR3 reads TGTGCCAGCAGCCAATGGGGCAATGAGCAGTTCTTC.

This clone was seen only once. The chain has TRBV5-1 and TRBJ2-2; D unclear. Deletions cut 4 bases from V and 2 bases from J, with 12 bases between. The CDR3 covers 15 residues. Germline V gene data show CDR1 as SGHRS and CDR2 as YFSETQ. The DNA for the CDR3 is TGCGCCAGCAGCAAGTTCTCACAAAACACCGGGGAGCTGTTTTTT. The encoded protein is CASSKFSQNTGELFF.

This clone was observed a single time. The V gene is TRBV6-5, the J gene TRBJ2-2, with D possibly being TRBD1 (6 bases). The V gene's germline CDR1 is MNHEY and CDR2 SVGAGI. The V end was cut by 2 bases, the J end by 4 bases, with 8 bases between. The CDR3 is 14 residues long. As DNA, the CDR3 is TGTGCCAGCAGTTACCGAGGGGGCACCGGGGAGCTGTTTTTT. Amino acid sequence: CASSYRGGTGELFF.

This clone has just one count. V usage is TRBV7-9 and J usage is TRBJ1-6; tentative D call: TRBD1 (5 bases). CDR1 SEHNR and CDR2 FQNEAQ come from the germline V gene (reference sequence). V gave up 5 bases and J gave up 11 bases, with 16 bases separating them. The CDR3 contains 14 residues. CDR3 region: CASSPGRSFPPLHF. The CDR3, as DNA: TGTGCCAGCAGCCCGGGACGGAGTTTTCCACCCCTCCACTTT.

J is TRBJ2-4 and V is TRBV6-2 or TRBV6-3; 8 bases are a match to TRBD2. The J segment lost 2 bases and the V segment lost 5 bases, leaving 11 bases of the junction unmatched. The CDR3 has 17 amino acids. Germline V gives CDR1 MNHEY, CDR2 SVGEGT. Written as DNA, the CDR3 is TGTGCCAGCAGTGCCTATATTAGCGGGACAACCAAAAACATTCAGTACTTC. Protein product: CASSAYISGTTKNIQYF.

The chain links TRBV4-1 to TRBJ1-2; TRBD1 agrees at 8 bases. This CDR3 is built from 14 residues. V was pared by 4 bases and J by 0 bases, with 1 base of the junction left unmatched. The germline gives CDR1 MGHRA, CDR2 YSYEKL. The CDR3: CASSLTGANYGYTF. The CDR3 DNA follows: TGCGCCAGCAGCCTGACAGGGGCTAACTATGGCTACACCTTC.

This clone was seen a single time. The chain joins TRBV6-4 to TRBJ2-2; D unclear. The CDR3 spans 13 residues. Trimming stripped 6 bases from V and 8 bases from J, with 13 bases between. CDR1 is MRHNA and CDR2 is SNTAGT in the germline V gene. The CDR3 reads CASSLGPGGELFF. In nucleotides, the CDR3 is TGTGCCAGCAGCTTGGGCCCCGGAGGGGAGCTGTTTTTT.

The count of this clone is one. This chain joins TRBV2 and TRBJ2-7; D perhaps matches TRBD2 (5 bases). The CDR3 runs to 15 residues. Germline values: CDR1 SNHLY, CDR2 FYNNEI. V lost 3 bases to trimming and J lost 6 bases, with 18 bases between them. The CDR3: CASSDEPGPSPEQYF. CDR3 bases: TGTGCCAGCAGTGACGAACCGGGCCCTAGCCCCGAGCAGTACTTC.

The gene calls are TRBV15 and TRBJ1-1; D remains unclear. V shed 11 bases and J shed 1 base, with 14 bases lying between them. This CDR3 has 13 amino acids. Per germline, CDR1 LNHNV and CDR2 YYDKDF (reference sequence). This chain's CDR3 is CAGRTDGNTEAFF. In DNA form, the CDR3 reads TGTGCCGGCAGAACAGACGGGAACACTGAAGCTTTCTTT.

V gene TRBV7-9 combines with J gene TRBJ1-5, with 9 bases identical to TRBD1. Germline V gene lookup returns CDR1 SEHNR and CDR2 FQNEAQ (reference sequence). The CDR3 is 16 residues long. V was clipped by 5 bases and J by 6 bases; unmatched bases: 11. The CDR3 region has the DNA TGTGCCAGCAGCGGGAATGGGACAGGGAGGGGTCAGCCCCAGCATTTT. Translated: CASSGNGTGRGQPQHF. The full variable domain, with the rest looked up from reference TRBV7-9 and TRBJ1-5, is DTGVSQNPRHKITKRGQNVTFRCDPISEHNRLYWYRQTLGQGPEFLTYFQNEAQLEKSRLLSDRFSAERPKGSFSTLEIQRTEQGDSAMYLCASSGNGTGRGQPQHFGDGTRLSIL.

The chain combines TRBV28 with TRBJ1-1; D remains unclear. Germline V gene sequence: CDR1 MDHEN, CDR2 SYDVKM. The CDR3 spans 11 residues. Deletions cut 6 bases from V and 8 bases from J, with 10 bases between. CDR3 residues: CASSSPMEAFF. The CDR3 coding sequence is TGTGCCAGCAGCTCACCGATGGAAGCTTTCTTT. The complete variable domain, with remaining parts taken from reference TRBV28 and TRBJ1-1, reads DVKVTQSSRYLVKRTGEKVFLECVQDMDHENMFWYRQDPGLGLRLIYFSYDVKMKEKGDIPEGYSVSREKKERFSLILESASTNQTSMYLCASSSPMEAFFGQGTRLTVV.

This clone was seen a single time. The chain has TRBV6-2 or TRBV6-3 and TRBJ2-5; maybe TRBD1 (6 bases). Germline V gene sequence: CDR1 MNHEY, CDR2 SVGEGT. V dropped 2 bases and J dropped 5 bases, with 18 bases sitting between them. The CDR3 is 16 amino acids. As DNA, the CDR3 is TGTGCCAGCAGTTACGATCGCCAGGGGTTAACGGAGACCCAGTACTTC. Translating it yields CASSYDRQGLTETQYF.

The gene calls are TRBV9 and TRBJ1-5, with D uncertain. This CDR3 is built from 15 residues. Germline V gene data show CDR1 as SGDLS and CDR2 as YYNGEE. Trimming shortened V by 4 bases and J by 4 bases, and 15 bases separated the two germline ends. CDR3 sequence (DNA): TGTGCCAGCAGCTCGCTTCCAGGCCGTAATCAGCCCCAGCATTTT. It specifies CASSSLPGRNQPQHF. Variable domain in full (rest from reference TRBV9 and TRBJ1-5): DSGVTQTPKHLITATGQRVTLRCSPRSGDLSVYWYQQSLDQGLQFLIQYYNGEERAKGNILERFSAQQFPDLHSELNLSSLELGDSALYFCASSSLPGRNQPQHFGDGTRLSIL.

The chain carries TRBV4-3 and TRBJ2-2; D may correspond to TRBD1 or TRBD2 (6 bases each). CDR1 LGHNA and CDR2 YSLEER come from the germline V gene. V lost 0 bases and J 6 bases, leaving 14 bases between the germline ends. The CDR3 extends over 16 amino acids. CDR3 residues: CASSQETGRYAGELFF. The CDR3 DNA reads TGCGCCAGCAGCCAAGAAACAGGGAGGTACGCCGGGGAGCTGTTTTTT.

The genes are TRBV12-3 or TRBV12-4 and TRBJ2-2; D is possibly TRBD2 (5 bases). The CDR3 length is 13 residues. Trimming stripped 3 bases from V and 5 bases from J, with 7 bases between. CDR3: CASSFRGTGELFF. DNA for the CDR3: TGTGCCAGCAGTTTTCGGGGAACCGGGGAGCTGTTTTTT.

This clone is a singleton in its sample. J is TRBJ1-1 and V is TRBV30; no definite D call. Trimming removed 4 bases from V and 5 bases from J, with 17 bases in between. The V gene's germline CDR1 is GTSNPN and CDR2 SVGIG (reference sequence). The CDR3 length is 14 residues. DNA for the CDR3: TGTGCCTGGACCGAAGGCACCGGATCAACTGAAGCTTTCTTT. Protein: CAWTEGTGSTEAFF.

This clone has only one observation. The rearrangement links TRBV2 to TRBJ2-2, with no clear D. V was cut by 7 bases and J by 2 bases, with 8 bases left in between. The CDR3 extends over 13 amino acids. Per the germline V gene, CDR1 is SNHLY and CDR2 is FYNNEI. The CDR3 sequence: CASTRENTGELFF. The CDR3 nucleotides are TGTGCCAGCACCAGAGAAAACACCGGGGAGCTGTTTTTT.

This rearrangement joins TRBV10-3 to TRBJ2-1; TRBD2 agrees at 10 bases. The CDR3 runs 17 residues. Germline loops: CDR1 ENHRY, CDR2 SYGVKD. The V and J ends lost 9 bases and 7 bases, in that order; junction bases with no gene match: 18. This CDR3 is CAMRDPRLAGEENEQFF. DNA for the CDR3: TGTGCCATGAGGGATCCGCGGCTAGCGGGGGAGGAGAATGAGCAGTTCTTC.

This chain links TRBV3-1 (or the pseudogene TRBV3-2) with TRBJ2-1; 7 nucleotides align to TRBD1. This CDR3 has 15 residues. Germline values: CDR1 LGHDT, CDR2 YNNKEL (reference sequence). The V segment lost 4 bases and the J segment 2 bases; nucleotides outside the gene matches: 5. CDR3 nucleotide sequence: TGTGCCAGCAGCCCACAGACAGGGCCCTACAATGAGCAGTTCTTC. Residues: CASSPQTGPYNEQFF.

V usage is TRBV4-3 and J usage is TRBJ2-3; the match to TRBD2 covers 10 bases. Losses at the gene ends were 0 bases for V and 8 bases for J; bases not matched to a gene: 8. The CDR3 is 16 amino acids. Germline V gives CDR1 LGHNA, CDR2 YSLEER. CDR3 sequence reads: CASSQDSGGLPFTQYF. The CDR3, as DNA: TGCGCCAGCAGCCAAGATAGCGGGGGGCTGCCTTTTACGCAGTATTTT.

The chain recombines TRBV19 with TRBJ2-2; tentative D call: TRBD2 (6 bases). The CDR3 runs to 17 residues. Germline V gene sequence: CDR1 LNHDA, CDR2 SQIVND (reference sequence). V was cut by 9 bases and J by 2 bases, with 22 bases left in between. This CDR3 is CASSSFAGSENTGELFF. The CDR3 DNA follows: TGTGCCAGCTCATCTTTTGCCGGGAGCGAAAACACCGGGGAGCTGTTTTTT.

This clone was observed once. V usage is TRBV29-1 and J usage is TRBJ1-4; tentative D call: TRBD1 (6 bases). Trimming left V 7 bases short and J 2 bases short, with 14 bases between. This CDR3 contains 14 residues. The germline CDR1 and CDR2 sequences are SQVTM and ANQGSEA. This chain's CDR3 is CSGTRGGTNEKLFF. As DNA, the CDR3 is TGCAGCGGAACGCGAGGGGGGACTAATGAAAAACTGTTTTTT.

The rearrangement joins TRBV25-1 to TRBJ1-1, with D possibly being TRBD1 (5 bases). V lost 2 bases and J 1 base, leaving 8 bases between the germline ends. This CDR3 has 14 residues. Germline CDR1 MGHDK, CDR2 SYGVNS. CDR3 bases: TGTGCCAGCAGTGAACGGGGCCCGAACACTGAAGCTTTCTTT. Its translation is CASSERGPNTEAFF.

The chain couples TRBV7-6 to TRBJ2-1, with TRBD2 matching over 7 bases. Trimming took 5 bases from V and 2 from J; bases not matched to a gene: 6. The CDR3 has 15 residues. Germline V gene data show CDR1 as SGHVS and CDR2 as FNYEAQ. For the CDR3, the DNA is TGTGCCAGCAGCCTCTACGCGGGAGCCTACAATGAGCAGTTCTTC. Translated, it gives CASSLYAGAYNEQFF. The full variable domain, rest sourced from reference TRBV7-6 and TRBJ2-1, is GAGVSQSPRYKVTKRGQDVALRCDPISGHVSLYWYRQALGQGPEFLTYFNYEAQQDKSGLPNDRFSAERPEGSISTLTIQRTEQRDSAMYRCASSLYAGAYNEQFFGPGTRLTVL.